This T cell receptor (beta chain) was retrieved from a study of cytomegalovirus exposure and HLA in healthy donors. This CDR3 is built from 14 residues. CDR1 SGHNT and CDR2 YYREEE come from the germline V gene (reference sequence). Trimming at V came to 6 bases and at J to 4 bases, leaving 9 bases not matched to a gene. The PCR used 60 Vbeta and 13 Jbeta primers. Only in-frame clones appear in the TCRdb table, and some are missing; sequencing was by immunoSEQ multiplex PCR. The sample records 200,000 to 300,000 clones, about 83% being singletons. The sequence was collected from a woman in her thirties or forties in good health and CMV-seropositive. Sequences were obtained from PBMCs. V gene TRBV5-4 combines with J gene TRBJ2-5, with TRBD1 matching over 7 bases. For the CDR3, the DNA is TGTGCCAGCAACCCAGGGACAGTGGCAGAGACCCAGTACTTC. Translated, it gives CASNPGTVAETQYF. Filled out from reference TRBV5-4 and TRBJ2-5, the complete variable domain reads ETGVTQSPTHLIKTRGQQVTLRCSSQSGHNTVSWYQQALGQGPQFIFQYYREEENGRGNFPPRFSGLQFPNYSSELNVNALELDDSALYLCASNPGTVAETQYFGPGTRLLVL.